Listed below are T cell receptor beta chains from one sample, sequenced in a study of T-cell reconstitution after alpha-beta-depleted transplantation in children. From the PCR reads, TCRdb called clonotypes with MiXCR, one entry per CDR3 protein. Of fewer than 95,000 distinct CDR3 sequences listed, 12% are singletons. Sequencing was performed on PBMCs from the stem cell graft donor, taken from the stem cell graft. The receptors come from a human donor who donated a stem cell graft to a child with inherited bone marrow failure. CDR3s include the opening cysteine and the closing phenylalanine or tryptophan. The D gene is left open where the match is weak. Rows may omit the clone size; those that give it use once, few, many or a size class.

CDR3aa	CDR3nt	abundance	v_gene	j_gene	d_gene
CSVGEGNGETQYF	TGCAGCGTTGGTGAGGGGAACGGAGAGACCCAGTACTTC	-	TRBV29-1	TRBJ2-5	-
CASSPGGYYNEQFF	TGCGCCAGCAGCCCCGGGGGATACTACAATGAGCAGTTCTTC	many	TRBV5-1	TRBJ2-1	-
CASRSGSRSQFF	TGTGCCAGCAGGAGCGGGAGTCGGTCGCAGTTCTTC	few	TRBV28	TRBJ2-1	TRBD2
CSARGSGANVLTF	TGCAGTGCTAGAGGTTCTGGGGCCAACGTCCTGACTTTC	many	TRBV20-1	TRBJ2-6	-
CASSDHLDYTF	TGTGCCAGCAGCGATCACCTTGACTACACCTTC	many	TRBV9	TRBJ1-2	-
CASSVGQGLSTGELFF	TGTGCCAGCAGCGTAGGACAGGGGTTGAGCACCGGGGAGCTGTTTTTT	many	TRBV9	TRBJ2-2	TRBD1
CATTAGRANTEAFF	TGTGCCACCACCGCGGGGAGGGCGAACACTGAAGCTTTCTTT	many	TRBV6-1	TRBJ1-1	-
CASSLQRGTYNEQFF	TGTGCCAGCAGTTTACAGCGGGGGACCTACAATGAGCAGTTCTTC	many	TRBV12-3/TRBV12-4	TRBJ2-1	TRBD2
CSVAGQQGIDYEQYF	TGCAGCGTCGCGGGCCAACAGGGGATCGACTACGAGCAGTACTTC	many	TRBV29-1	TRBJ2-7	TRBD1
CSVETGNYEQYF	TGCAGCGTAGAGACAGGGAACTACGAGCAGTACTTC	few	TRBV29-1	TRBJ2-7	TRBD1
CASSRAGLAETYEQYF	TGTGCCAGCAGCAGGGCGGGACTAGCGGAAACCTACGAGCAGTACTTC	few	TRBV6-2/TRBV6-3	TRBJ2-7	TRBD2
CASSQRTTNTGELFF	TGCGCCAGCAGCCAGAGGACCACGAACACCGGGGAGCTGTTTTTT	many	TRBV4-3	TRBJ2-2	-
CASSADRGNEQFF	TGTGCCAGCAGTGCCGACAGGGGCAATGAGCAGTTCTTC	many	TRBV12-3/TRBV12-4	TRBJ2-1	TRBD1
CSVCGSLSYEQYF	TGCAGCGTTTGCGGGAGCCTATCCTACGAGCAGTACTTC	-	TRBV29-1	TRBJ2-7	TRBD2
CSASDRRNANTGELFF	TGCAGTGCTAGTGACCGGAGGAACGCGAACACCGGGGAGCTGTTTTTT	many	TRBV20-1	TRBJ2-2	-
CASSLSGADTGELFF	TGTGCCAGCAGTTTAAGTGGGGCGGACACCGGGGAGCTGTTTTTT	-	TRBV12-3/TRBV12-4	TRBJ2-2	-
CASSARDGGEKLFF	TGTGCCAGCAGCGCTCGGGACGGTGGGGAAAAACTGTTTTTT	many	TRBV7-2	TRBJ1-4	-
CSASGREEYNEQFF	TGCAGTGCTAGCGGGAGGGAGGAATACAATGAGCAGTTCTTC	many	TRBV20-1	TRBJ2-1	TRBD2
CASRTPGTGIYEQYF	TGTGCCAGCAGAACTCCCGGGACAGGCATTTACGAGCAGTACTTC	few	TRBV6-1	TRBJ2-7	TRBD1
CASSFGTAMGYTF	TGTGCCAGCAGCTTTGGGACAGCGATGGGCTACACCTTC	-	TRBV5-6	TRBJ1-2	TRBD1
CASSSALNTEAFF	TGTGCCAGCAGCTCTGCACTGAACACTGAAGCTTTCTTT	many	TRBV7-9	TRBJ1-1	-
CASSFGTGGFHEQFF	TGTGCCAGCAGCTTCGGGACAGGGGGTTTCCATGAGCAGTTCTTC	many	TRBV7-9	TRBJ2-1	TRBD1
CASLMGLNSPLHF	TGTGCCAGCTTAATGGGGCTTAATTCACCCCTCCACTTT	many	TRBV7-2	TRBJ1-6	-
CASAGTVSSTDTQYF	TGCGCCAGCGCAGGGACAGTCTCTAGCACAGATACGCAGTATTTT	-	TRBV5-1	TRBJ2-3	TRBD1
CSAAKGGNVNNQPQHF	TGCAGTGCAGCGAAGGGGGGCAACGTAAACAATCAGCCCCAGCATTTT	many	TRBV20-1	TRBJ1-5	-
CASSLSSGSYEQYF	TGTGCCAGCAGTTTATCGTCAGGGTCCTACGAGCAGTACTTC	many	TRBV7-2	TRBJ2-7	-
CASSLGGGREYNEQFF	TGTGCCAGCAGCTTGGGCGGCGGGAGGGAATACAATGAGCAGTTCTTC	-	TRBV5-4	TRBJ2-1	TRBD2
CASSFMGSSYNEQFF	TGCGCCAGCAGCTTTATGGGGAGTTCCTACAATGAGCAGTTCTTC	-	TRBV5-1	TRBJ2-1	-
CASRGGLETQYF	TGTGCCAGCAGGGGGGGGCTAGAGACCCAGTACTTC	many	TRBV6-5	TRBJ2-5	-
CASSLKGSSYNEQFF	TGTGCCAGCAGCTTAAAGGGGTCCTCCTACAATGAGCAGTTCTTC	many	TRBV7-9	TRBJ2-1	-
CSARDHLGSSYNEQFF	TGCAGTGCTAGAGATCATTTGGGGAGCTCCTACAATGAGCAGTTCTTC	many	TRBV20-1	TRBJ2-1	-
CASSHAGTTPGNEQFF	TGCGCCAGCAGCCACGCCGGGACTACCCCAGGAAATGAGCAGTTCTTC	many	TRBV4-1	TRBJ2-1	TRBD2
CSAPERRTGNEQFF	TGCAGTGCTCCAGAGCGAAGGACAGGCAATGAGCAGTTCTTC	many	TRBV20-1	TRBJ2-1	TRBD1
CASSHLGLASTDTQYF	TGCGCCAGCAGCCACCTGGGACTAGCTAGCACAGATACGCAGTATTTT	many	TRBV4-3	TRBJ2-3	TRBD2
CASSFSGNSGNTIYF	TGCGCCAGCAGCTTTAGCGGAAACTCTGGAAACACCATATATTTT	many	TRBV5-1	TRBJ1-3	-
CASSYSGFTEAFF	TGTGCCAGCAGTTACTCCGGGTTCACTGAAGCTTTCTTT	many	TRBV6-6	TRBJ1-1	-
CASSPYAGNTIYF	TGTGCCAGCAGCCCTTACGCTGGAAACACCATATATTTT	-	TRBV7-7	TRBJ1-3	-
CASSYYPQGAKVSEKLFF	TGTGCCAGCAGTTACTACCCTCAGGGGGCGAAGGTGTCCGAAAAACTGTTTTTT	-	TRBV6-2/TRBV6-3	TRBJ1-4	TRBD1
CASSGSGDQPQHF	TGTGCCAGCAGTGGGTCAGGAGATCAGCCCCAGCATTTT	many	TRBV2	TRBJ1-5	-
CASSSATSGGNTGELFF	TGTGCCAGCAGCTCCGCGACTAGCGGGGGGAACACCGGGGAGCTGTTTTTT	-	TRBV7-9	TRBJ2-2	TRBD2
CSAIRPGLALDEQFF	TGCAGTGCCATACGTCCGGGACTAGCTTTGGATGAGCAGTTCTTC	many	TRBV20-1	TRBJ2-1	TRBD2
CASSLVDRGYWEAFF	TGTGCCAGCAGCTTAGTGGACAGAGGATACTGGGAAGCTTTCTTT	medium-sized	TRBV7-2	TRBJ1-1	-
CASSLLAGGTYWETQYF	TGTGCCAGCAGTCTTTTAGCGGGAGGGACTTATTGGGAGACCCAGTACTTC	many	TRBV28	TRBJ2-5	TRBD2
CATSGAGKNTGELFF	TGTGCCACCAGTGGGGCAGGGAAGAACACCGGGGAGCTGTTTTTT	many	TRBV24-1	TRBJ2-2	-
CASRTAGTATYEQYF	TGTGCCAGCAGGACCGCCGGGACAGCGACCTACGAGCAGTACTTC	many	TRBV27	TRBJ2-7	TRBD1
CSALKPPPQETQYF	TGCAGTGCGTTGAAGCCACCGCCACAAGAGACCCAGTACTTC	-	TRBV20-1	TRBJ2-5	-
CSARDGAGDTEAFF	TGCAGTGCTAGAGATGGGGCTGGGGATACTGAAGCTTTCTTT	many	TRBV20-1	TRBJ1-1	-
CASSPGRTQYF	TGCGCCAGCAGCCCCGGACGGACGCAGTATTTT	many	TRBV5-1	TRBJ2-3	-
CASSLQLSGANVLTF	TGTGCCAGCAGCTTACAGCTCTCTGGGGCCAACGTCCTGACTTTC	-	TRBV7-9	TRBJ2-6	-
CASKRDRVGTEAFF	TGCGCCAGCAAAAGGGACAGGGTGGGCACTGAAGCTTTCTTT	few	TRBV5-1	TRBJ1-1	TRBD1
CASSRPGGENGELFF	TGCGCCAGCAGTCGACCAGGGGGGGAGAACGGGGAGCTGTTTTTT	-	TRBV23-1	TRBJ2-2	-
CASSPPLRGRAFF	TGTGCCAGCAGCCCCCCGTTAAGGGGAAGAGCTTTCTTT	-	TRBV5-6	TRBJ1-1	-
CSAIRSSGGPDTQYF	TGCAGTGCTATCCGCTCGTCGGGGGGGCCGGATACGCAGTATTTT	many	TRBV20-1	TRBJ2-3	TRBD2
CASSQSDGQGLETQYF	TGTGCCAGCAGCCAATCAGATGGACAGGGACTGGAGACCCAGTACTTC	many	TRBV4-2	TRBJ2-5	TRBD1
CASSFLSNYGYTF	TGTGCCAGCAGCTTTTTATCCAACTATGGCTACACCTTC	many	TRBV5-5	TRBJ1-2	-
CASRTGTDSYEQYF	TGTGCCAGCAGGACCGGGACGGATTCCTACGAGCAGTACTTC	few	TRBV2	TRBJ2-7	-
CASSPDIKGNTIYF	TGTGCCAGCAGTCCGGACATTAAAGGAAACACCATATATTTT	many	TRBV27	TRBJ1-3	-